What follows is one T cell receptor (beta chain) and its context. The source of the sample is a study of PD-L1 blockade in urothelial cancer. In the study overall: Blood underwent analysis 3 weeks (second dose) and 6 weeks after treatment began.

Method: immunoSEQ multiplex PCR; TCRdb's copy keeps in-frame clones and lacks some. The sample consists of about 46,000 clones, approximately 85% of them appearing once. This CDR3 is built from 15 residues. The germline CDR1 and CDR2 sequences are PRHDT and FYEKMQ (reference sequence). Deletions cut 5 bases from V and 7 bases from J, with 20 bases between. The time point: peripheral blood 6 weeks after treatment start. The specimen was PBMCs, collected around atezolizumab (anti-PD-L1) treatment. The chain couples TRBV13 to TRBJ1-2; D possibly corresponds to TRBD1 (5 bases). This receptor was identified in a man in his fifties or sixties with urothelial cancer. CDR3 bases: TGTGCCAGCAGCGCCAAGGGCAGGGTTATTTCTGGCTACACCTTC. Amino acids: CASSAKGRVISGYTF.